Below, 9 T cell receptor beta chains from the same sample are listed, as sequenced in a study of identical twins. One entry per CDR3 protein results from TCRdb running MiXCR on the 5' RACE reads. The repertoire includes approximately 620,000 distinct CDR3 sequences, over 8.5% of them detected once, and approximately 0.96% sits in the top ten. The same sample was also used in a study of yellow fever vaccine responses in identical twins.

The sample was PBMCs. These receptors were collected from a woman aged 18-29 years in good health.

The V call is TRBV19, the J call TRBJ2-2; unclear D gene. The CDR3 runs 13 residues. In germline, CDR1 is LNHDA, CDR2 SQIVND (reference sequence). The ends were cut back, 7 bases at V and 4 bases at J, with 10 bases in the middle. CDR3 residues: CASTEIRTGELFF. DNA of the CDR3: TGTGCCAGTACGGAGATTCGCACCGGGGAGCTGTTTTTT.

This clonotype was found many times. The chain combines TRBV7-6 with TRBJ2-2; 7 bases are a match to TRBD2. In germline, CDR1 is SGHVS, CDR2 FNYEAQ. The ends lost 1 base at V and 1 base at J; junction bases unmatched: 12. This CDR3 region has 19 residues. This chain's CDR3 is CASSLGREGSLMNTGELFF. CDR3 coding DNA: TGTGCCAGCAGCTTAGGGAGGGAGGGCAGCTTGATGAACACCGGGGAGCTGTTTTTT.

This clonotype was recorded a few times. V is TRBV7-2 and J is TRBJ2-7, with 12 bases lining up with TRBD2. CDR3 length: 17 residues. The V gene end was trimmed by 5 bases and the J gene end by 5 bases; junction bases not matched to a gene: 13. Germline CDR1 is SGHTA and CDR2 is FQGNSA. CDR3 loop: CASSKRLAGGTADEQYF. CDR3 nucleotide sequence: TGTGCCAGCAGCAAGCGTCTAGCGGGAGGGACTGCGGACGAGCAGTACTTC.

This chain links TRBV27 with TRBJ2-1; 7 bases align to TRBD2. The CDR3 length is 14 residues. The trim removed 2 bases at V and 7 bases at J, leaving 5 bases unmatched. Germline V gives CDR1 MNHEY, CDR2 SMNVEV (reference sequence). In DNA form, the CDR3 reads TGTGCCAGCAGTTTAGGGCGGGGGAGGAATGAGCAGTTCTTC. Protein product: CASSLGRGRNEQFF.

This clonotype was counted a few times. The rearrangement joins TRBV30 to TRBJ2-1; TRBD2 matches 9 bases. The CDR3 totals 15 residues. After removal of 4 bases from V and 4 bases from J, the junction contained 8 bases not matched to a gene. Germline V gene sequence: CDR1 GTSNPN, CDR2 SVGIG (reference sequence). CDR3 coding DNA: TGTGCCTGGATGGGGCCTAGCGGGAAATACAATGAGCAGTTCTTC. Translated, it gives CAWMGPSGKYNEQFF. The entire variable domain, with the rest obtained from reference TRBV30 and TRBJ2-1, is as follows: SQTIHQWPATLVQPVGSPLSLECTVEGTSNPNLYWYRQAAGRGLQLLFYSVGIGQISSEVPQNLSASRPQDRQFILSSKKLLLSDSGFYLCAWMGPSGKYNEQFFGPGTRLTVL.

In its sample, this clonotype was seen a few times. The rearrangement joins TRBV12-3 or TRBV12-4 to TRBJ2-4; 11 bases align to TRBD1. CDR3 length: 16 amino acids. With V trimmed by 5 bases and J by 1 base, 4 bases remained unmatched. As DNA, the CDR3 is TGTGCCAGCAGTCCCGGACAGGGGGCGGCCAAAAACATTCAGTACTTC. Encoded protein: CASSPGQGAAKNIQYF.

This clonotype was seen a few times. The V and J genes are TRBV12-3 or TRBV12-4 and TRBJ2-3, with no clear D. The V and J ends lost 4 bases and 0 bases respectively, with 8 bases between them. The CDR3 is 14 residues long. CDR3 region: CASSSTTSTDTQYF. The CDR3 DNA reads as TGTGCCAGCAGTTCGACAACTAGCACAGATACGCAGTATTTT.

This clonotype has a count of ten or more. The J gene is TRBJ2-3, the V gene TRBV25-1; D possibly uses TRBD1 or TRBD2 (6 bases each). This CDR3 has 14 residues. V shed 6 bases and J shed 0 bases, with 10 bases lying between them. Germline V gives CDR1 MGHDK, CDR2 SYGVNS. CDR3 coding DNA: TGTGCCAGCAGAGAGGGGGGCAGCACAGATACGCAGTATTTT. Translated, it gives CASREGGSTDTQYF. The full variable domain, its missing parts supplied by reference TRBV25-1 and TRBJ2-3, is EADIYQTPRYLVIGTGKKITLECSQTMGHDKMYWYQQDPGMELHLIHYSYGVNSTEKGDLSSESTVSRIRTEHFPLTLESARPSHTSQYLCASREGGSTDTQYFGPGTRLTVL.

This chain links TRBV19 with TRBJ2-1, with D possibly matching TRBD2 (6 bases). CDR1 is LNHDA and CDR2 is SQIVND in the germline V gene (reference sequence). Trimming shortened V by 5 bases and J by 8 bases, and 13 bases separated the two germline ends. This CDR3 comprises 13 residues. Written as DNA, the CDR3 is TGTGCCAGTAGTTTCCTAGCGATCCATGAGCAGTTCTTC. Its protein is CASSFLAIHEQFF.